The clone carrying this T cell receptor (beta chain) turned up a few times. One entry per CDR3 protein results from TCRdb running MiXCR on the reads. This table has roughly 500,000 distinct CDR3 sequences, over 9% appearing once. This record comes from a study of T cell repertoires in cytomegalovirus infection. The V segment lost 6 bases and the J segment 0 bases; nucleotides outside the gene matches: 2. The length of the CDR3 is 14 residues. Germline lookup yields CDR1 MNHEY and CDR2 SVGAGI. Input material: PBMCs. The chain links TRBV6-5 to TRBJ2-1; 7 nucleotides agree with TRBD2. This clonotype originated in a human donor in good health (CMV status not recorded). Some clones in this sample may be carry-over from other donors' samples. CDR3 sequence reads: CASRLAASYNEQFF. In nucleotides, the CDR3 is TGTGCCAGCAGGCTAGCGGCCTCCTACAATGAGCAGTTCTTC.